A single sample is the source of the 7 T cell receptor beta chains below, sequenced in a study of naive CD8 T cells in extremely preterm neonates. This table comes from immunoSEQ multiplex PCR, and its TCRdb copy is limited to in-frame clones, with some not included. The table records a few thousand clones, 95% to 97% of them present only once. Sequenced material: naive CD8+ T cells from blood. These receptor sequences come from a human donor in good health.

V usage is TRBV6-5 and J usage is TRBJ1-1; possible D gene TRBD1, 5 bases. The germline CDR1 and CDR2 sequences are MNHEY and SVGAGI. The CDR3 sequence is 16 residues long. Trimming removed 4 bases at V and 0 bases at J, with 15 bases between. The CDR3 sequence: CASSWDGEGLNTEAFF. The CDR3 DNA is TGTGCCAGCAGTTGGGACGGGGAGGGACTGAACACTGAAGCTTTCTTT.

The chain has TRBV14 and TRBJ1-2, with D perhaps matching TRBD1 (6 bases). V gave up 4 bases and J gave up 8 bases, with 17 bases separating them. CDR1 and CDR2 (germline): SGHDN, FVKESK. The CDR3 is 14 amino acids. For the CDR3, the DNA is TGTGCCAGCAGCCCAAAACTCAGGGGAGACGGCTACACCTTC. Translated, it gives CASSPKLRGDGYTF. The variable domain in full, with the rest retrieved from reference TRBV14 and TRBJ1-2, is EAGVTQFPSHSVIEKGQTVTLRCDPISGHDNLYWYRRVMGKEIKFLLHFVKESKQDESGMPNNRFLAERTGGTYSTLKVQPAELEDSGVYFCASSPKLRGDGYTFGSGTRLTVV.

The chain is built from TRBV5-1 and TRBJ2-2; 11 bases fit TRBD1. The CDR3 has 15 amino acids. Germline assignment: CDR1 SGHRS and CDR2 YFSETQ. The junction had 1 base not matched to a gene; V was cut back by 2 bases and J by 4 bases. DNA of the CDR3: TGCGCCAGCAGCTTCGGGACAGGGGGCACCGGGGAGCTGTTTTTT. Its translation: CASSFGTGGTGELFF.

In DNA, the CDR3 is TGTGCCAGCAGCTTTCGGGGGGGGAACACTGAAGCTTTCTTT. Translating it yields CASSFRGGNTEAFF. This chain links TRBV5-4 with TRBJ1-1, with D tentatively TRBD1 (5 bases). CDR1 is SGHNT, CDR2 YYREEE, per germline (reference sequence). This CDR3 contains 14 residues. V dropped 2 bases and J dropped 1 base, with 9 bases sitting between them.

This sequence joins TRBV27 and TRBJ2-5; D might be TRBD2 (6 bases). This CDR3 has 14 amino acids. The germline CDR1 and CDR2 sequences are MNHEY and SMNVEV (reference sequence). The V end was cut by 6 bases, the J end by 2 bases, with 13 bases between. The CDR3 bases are TGTGCCAGCAGACCGGGAGTTAAACAAGAGACCCAGTACTTC. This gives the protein CASRPGVKQETQYF.

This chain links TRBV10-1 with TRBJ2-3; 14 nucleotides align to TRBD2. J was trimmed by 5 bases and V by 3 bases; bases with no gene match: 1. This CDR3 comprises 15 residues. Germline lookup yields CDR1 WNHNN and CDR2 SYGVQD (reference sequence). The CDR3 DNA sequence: TGCGCCAGCAGTGACGGGACTAGCGGGGGAGATACGCAGTATTTT. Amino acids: CASSDGTSGGDTQYF.

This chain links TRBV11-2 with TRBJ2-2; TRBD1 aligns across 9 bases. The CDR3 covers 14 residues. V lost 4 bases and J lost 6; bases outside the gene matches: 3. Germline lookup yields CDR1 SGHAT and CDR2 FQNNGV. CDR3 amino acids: CASSYRGRSGELFF. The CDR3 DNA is TGTGCCAGCAGCTACAGGGGGCGGTCCGGGGAGCTGTTTTTT.